Detailed here is one T cell receptor beta chain. Its antigen is not known. This entry comes from a study of T cells after yellow fever vaccination. CDR3 length equals 14 residues. With 3 bases removed from V and 1 base from J, the gap between germline ends came to 9 bases. Per germline, CDR1 SGHAT and CDR2 FQNNGV. MiXCR, applied by TCRdb to the 5' RACE reads, yields one record per CDR3 protein. The data contain about 430,000 distinct CDR3 sequences, around 19% of them singletons. Points from the study as a whole: Of the clonotypes, a small share occurred in both CD4 and CD8 compartments. Researchers cautioned that FACS-sorted repertoires could harbor abundant clonotypes contaminating from the bulk population. Faster peaking, at day 5 versus 15, marked a secondary response that was weaker. At 95% to 96% for CD4 and about 87% for CD8, most primary-vaccination clones showed up again after the booster.

The clonotype originates from a man aged 18-30 years who received the YFV17D yellow fever vaccine. The input for sequencing was PBMCs, taken before the yellow fever booster vaccination. V usage is TRBV11-2 and J usage is TRBJ2-5; D gene unclear. The DNA of the CDR3 is TGTGCCAGCAGCTTTCGAGACTCCCAAGAGACCCAGTACTTC. It specifies CASSFRDSQETQYF.